The clone carrying this T cell receptor beta chain was seen at least ten times. Its antigen is undetermined. TCR beta CDR3 regions were amplified from RNA. HTBI primers were employed in a first-round RT-PCR of the TCR CDR3. TCRdb called the multiplex PCR reads again in MiXCR, with one record for every CDR3 protein. This table holds about 420,000 distinct CDR3 sequences, around a sixth found once. Newly diagnosed hyperthyroidism, duration under 2 months, in patients aged 18 to 65. This CDR3 region has 15 residues. The V and J ends lost 0 bases and 5 bases respectively, with 10 bases between them. Germline lookup yields CDR1 ENHRY and CDR2 SYGVKD. The data derive from a study of T cells in Graves' hyperthyroidism and ophthalmopathy. The overall study: Peripheral blood sampling occurred at initial diagnosis, before any treatment. Study results and caveats: Peripheral blood also featured most of the thyroid clonotypes expanded above 0.001.

J is TRBJ2-2 and V is TRBV10-3; D gene ambiguous. The TCR originated in a woman younger than 30 with Graves' hyperthyroidism. The specimen was blood. The CDR3 loop is CAISESSLGTGELFF. CDR3 nucleotides: TGTGCCATCAGTGAGTCGAGTCTCGGGACCGGGGAGCTGTTTTTT.